The 32 T cell receptor beta chains given below trace back to one sample, sequenced in a study of OX40 agonist ivuxolimab in advanced cancers. Sequencing was performed with immunoSEQ multiplex PCR; in TCRdb, only in-frame clones are kept and a portion is missing. Of over 55,000 clones in the sample, about 90% were seen once. The source was CD4+ or CD8+ T cells sorted from blood, collected in a trial of the OX40 agonist ivuxolimab. These receptors were obtained from an adult with an advanced solid tumor such as melanoma, head and neck, liver or kidney cancer.

The V and J genes are TRBV18 and TRBJ2-2; 7 bases are shared with TRBD1. The CDR3 is 15 amino acids. The V gene end was trimmed by 6 bases and the J gene end by 1 base; junction bases not matched to a gene: 5. CDR1 is KGHSH and CDR2 is LQKENI in the germline V gene. CDR3 region: CASSLQGLNTGELFF. The CDR3 DNA sequence: TGTGCCAGCTCGTTACAGGGGTTGAACACCGGGGAGCTGTTTTTT.

This chain joins TRBV5-6 and TRBJ2-7; 12 bases are a match to TRBD1. The CDR3 totals 16 residues. After removal of 0 bases from V and 8 bases from J, the junction contained 9 bases not matched to a gene. Germline CDR1 and CDR2: SGHDT and YYEEEE. The CDR3 loop is CASSLATGQGAGKQYF. In DNA form, the CDR3 reads TGTGCCAGCAGCTTGGCCACGGGACAGGGGGCAGGAAAGCAGTACTTC.

The chain joins TRBV2 to TRBJ2-1; no firm D call. Germline CDR1 and CDR2: SNHLY and FYNNEI. The length of the CDR3 is 14 residues. Between the trimmed V and J ends, which lost 4 bases and 1 base, there was a span of 8 bases. CDR3 in amino acids: CASSVYGSYNEQFF. CDR3 in DNA: TGTGCCAGCAGTGTTTATGGTTCCTACAATGAGCAGTTCTTC.

The genes are TRBV6-5 and TRBJ2-5; D remains ambiguous. The J call may be mistaken, given a closer DNA end match to TRBJ2-7. The CDR3 sequence is 13 residues long. Germline V lookup: CDR1 MNHEY, CDR2 SVGAGI. As DNA, the CDR3 is TGTGCCAGCAGCCCCCGGGTAGGTCGCGAGCAGTACTTC. It codes for CASSPRVGREQYF.

As to this clone: The junction differs from germline at one of its ends, possibly a read error. The DNA for the CDR3 is TGTGCCAGCAGCTTGGAGGGGTCCACCGGGAAGCTGTTTTTT. Its translation: CASSLEGSTGKLFF. This chain joins TRBV5-4 and TRBJ2-2; tentatively, D is TRBD1 or TRBD2 (5 bases each). Per the germline V gene, CDR1 is SGHNT and CDR2 is YYREEE (reference sequence). CDR3 size: 14 residues.

The chain recombines TRBV12-1 with TRBJ2-1; the table's D call, TRBD2, was not checked against the DNA. TRBV12-1 is classified as a pseudogene. This CDR3 spans 17 amino acids. CDR3 bases: TGTGCCAGCACATTAGGACTAGCGGGGAATTCTTACAATGAGCAGTTCTTC. This codes for CASTLGLAGNSYNEQFF.

A single count supports this clone. The chain couples TRBV7-9 to TRBJ2-3; no firm D call. Germline V gene lookup returns CDR1 SEHNR and CDR2 FQNEAQ (reference sequence). The CDR3 covers 16 residues. Trimming took 4 bases from V and 0 from J, leaving 14 bases between them. This CDR3 is CASSYRFDGSTDTQYF. The CDR3 DNA reads TGTGCCAGCAGCTACCGATTTGACGGTAGCACAGATACGCAGTATTTT.

This clone turned up a few times. This sequence joins TRBV19 and TRBJ2-7; D perhaps matches TRBD2 (6 bases). The germline V gene encodes CDR1 LNHDA and CDR2 SQIVND (reference sequence). V was pared by 5 bases and J by 3 bases, with 17 bases between. CDR3 size: 15 residues. The CDR3: CASSPPGGRFYEQYF. CDR3 nucleotide sequence: TGTGCCAGTAGTCCCCCAGGTGGGAGGTTCTACGAGCAGTACTTC.

V and J are TRBV6-6 and TRBJ2-6, with D tentatively TRBD1 (5 bases). CDR3 length: 16 amino acids. Trimming pared 6 bases from V and 0 bases from J, leaving 12 bases between. Germline V lookup: CDR1 MNHNY, CDR2 SVGAGI (reference sequence). Here the CDR3 DNA reads TGTGCCAGCAGACCGACAGCAAGCTCTGGGGCCAACGTCCTGACTTTC. It encodes CASRPTASSGANVLTF.

J is TRBJ1-1 and V is TRBV5-1, with TRBD1 matching 9 bases. J was trimmed by 7 bases and V by 0 bases; bases with no gene match: 7. Looked up from germline, CDR1 is SGHRS and CDR2 is YFSETQ. CDR3 length: 15 residues. In nucleotides, the CDR3 is TGCGCCAGCAGCTTGGGAACAGGGGGCTCTGGTGAAGCTTTCTTT. Residues: CASSLGTGGSGEAFF.

The gene calls are TRBV7-3 and TRBJ2-1, with 12 bases matching TRBD2. The V gene's germline CDR1 is SGHTA and CDR2 FQGTGA. This CDR3 region has 16 residues. V was clipped by 1 base and J by 7 bases; unmatched bases: 5. The CDR3 sequence: CASSLRASGRVNEQFF. In DNA, the CDR3 is TGTGCCAGCAGCTTAAGGGCTAGCGGGAGGGTGAATGAGCAGTTCTTC.

This clone was seen a single time. The chain recombines TRBV5-1 with TRBJ2-5; possibly TRBD2 for D (5 bases). The CDR3 contains 14 residues. V gave up 4 bases and J gave up 0 bases, with 10 bases separating them. From germline, CDR1 is SGHRS and CDR2 YFSETQ. The CDR3 nucleotides are TGCGCCAGCAGCAGAACAGCGGACCAAGAGACCCAGTACTTC. Residues: CASSRTADQETQYF. The full variable domain, with the rest looked up from reference TRBV5-1 and TRBJ2-5, is KAGVTQTPRYLIKTRGQQVTLSCSPISGHRSVSWYQQTPGQGLQFLFEYFSETQRNKGNFPGRFSGRQFSNSRSEMNVSTLELGDSALYLCASSRTADQETQYFGPGTRLLVL.

The genes are TRBV15 and TRBJ2-5; 16 nucleotides line up with TRBD2. CDR3 length: 16 residues. Germline V gives CDR1 LNHNV, CDR2 YYDKDF (reference sequence). J was trimmed by 7 bases and V by 1 base; bases with no gene match: 3. CDR3 sequence (DNA): TGTGCCACCAGCAGAGGGGGACTAGCGGGAGGGGCGACCCAGTACTTC. It codes for CATSRGGLAGGATQYF.

The rearrangement joins TRBV5-8 to TRBJ2-6; perhaps TRBD1 as D (5 bases). CDR1 and CDR2 (germline): SGHTS, YDEGEE. V was cut by 4 bases and J by 0 bases, with 14 bases left in between. The length of the CDR3 is 17 residues. Here the CDR3 reads CASSPLMDNSGANVLTF. CDR3 coding DNA: TGTGCCAGCAGCCCTCTCATGGACAACTCTGGGGCCAACGTCCTGACTTTC.

The J gene is TRBJ2-5, the V gene TRBV7-8, with TRBD1 matching over 11 bases. CDR3 size: 15 residues. Per germline, CDR1 SGHVS and CDR2 FQNEAQ. Germline trimming cut 5 bases from V and 6 bases from J; bases unmatched to any gene: 8. The CDR3 bases are TGTGCCAGCAGCACCCTGGACAGGGGGCAACAGACCCAGTACTTC. Encoded protein: CASSTLDRGQQTQYF.

This clone was counted a few times. The chain combines TRBV18 with TRBJ1-3, with D unresolved. Trimming removed 3 bases from V and 1 base from J, with 7 bases in between. In germline, CDR1 is KGHSH, CDR2 LQKENI. The CDR3 spans 14 residues. The CDR3 protein is CASSPDGSGNTIYF. The CDR3, as DNA: TGTGCCAGCTCACCTGACGGTTCTGGAAACACCATATATTTT.

This clone turned up a few times. The chain employs TRBV18 and TRBJ1-5, with D unclear. This CDR3 spans 12 amino acids. Germline V lookup: CDR1 KGHSH, CDR2 LQKENI. V was shortened by 9 bases and J by 3 bases, with 9 bases between the two germline ends. CDR3 in DNA: TGTGCCAGTTCGGTATACAATCAGCCCCAGCATTTT. Protein sequence: CASSVYNQPQHF.

V usage is TRBV6-5 and J usage is TRBJ2-7; D is unresolved. Trimming took 0 bases from V and 6 from J, leaving 9 bases between them. Per the germline V gene, CDR1 is MNHEY and CDR2 is SVGAGI. There are 13 residues in the CDR3. The CDR3 is CASSYSTASEQYF. The CDR3 bases are TGTGCCAGCAGTTACTCTACAGCTTCCGAGCAGTACTTC.

This rearrangement joins TRBV11-3 to TRBJ2-2; D unclear. The CDR3 consists of 16 residues. V was trimmed by 6 bases and J by 5 bases, leaving 19 bases between them. The germline V gene encodes CDR1 SGHNT and CDR2 YENEEA. DNA for the CDR3: TGTGCCAGCAGACCAACCACCACCAGGCAAACCGGGGAGCTGTTTTTT. Residues: CASRPTTTRQTGELFF.

This chain links TRBV6-1 with TRBJ1-1; no definite D call. Germline V gene lookup returns CDR1 MNHNS and CDR2 SASEGT. Trimming shortened V by 7 bases and J by 6 bases, and 18 bases separated the two germline ends. The CDR3 has 14 amino acids. The CDR3 loop reads CASTQSGRQSEAFF. As DNA, the CDR3 is TGTGCCAGCACCCAGTCCGGCAGGCAGTCTGAAGCTTTCTTT.

The table lists this clone with a count of one. This chain uses TRBV20-1 with TRBJ1-4; D is unclear. This CDR3 is built from 11 residues. The germline V and J ends were trimmed by 6 bases and 8 bases, with 10 bases remaining between them. Per germline, CDR1 DFQATT and CDR2 SNEGSKA (reference sequence). This CDR3 is CSAYSGEKLFF. Here the CDR3 DNA reads TGCAGTGCATATAGCGGGGAAAAACTGTTTTTT.

V gene TRBV7-2 combines with J gene TRBJ2-7; D uncertain. This CDR3 has 11 residues. V was trimmed by 5 bases and J by 4 bases, leaving 6 bases between them. Germline CDR1 is SGHTA and CDR2 is FQGNSA. CDR3 loop: CASSPGYEQYF. The CDR3 bases are TGTGCCAGCAGCCCTGGGTACGAGCAGTACTTC.

The chain uses TRBV2 and TRBJ2-5; no clear D gene. Germline CDR1 reads SNHLY; CDR2 reads FYNNEI. CDR3 size: 11 residues. V was trimmed by 2 bases and J by 4 bases, leaving 2 bases between them. The CDR3 bases are TGTGCCAGCAGTGAACGAGAGACCCAGTACTTC. Its translation is CASSERETQYF.

The V and J genes are TRBV18 and TRBJ2-1; 11 bases map to TRBD2. With 4 bases clipped from V and 0 bases from J, the junction kept 5 bases outside the gene matches. The length of the CDR3 is 17 residues. Germline V gene lookup returns CDR1 KGHSH and CDR2 LQKENI. In DNA form, the CDR3 reads TGTGCCAGCTCACGAAGTAGCGGGAGGGCCTCCTACAATGAGCAGTTCTTC. Amino acid sequence: CASSRSSGRASYNEQFF.

This chain links TRBV30 with TRBJ2-1; 9 bases map to TRBD2. Trimming cost V 2 bases and J 0 bases; bases outside gene matches: 5. The CDR3 contains 16 residues. CDR1 GTSNPN and CDR2 SVGIG come from the germline V gene (reference sequence). In DNA, the CDR3 is TGTGCCTGGAGTACCGAGCGGGGGGCCTCCTACAATGAGCAGTTCTTC. Translated: CAWSTERGASYNEQFF.

The genes are TRBV5-1 and TRBJ2-7, with 8 positions matching TRBD2. The germline V gene encodes CDR1 SGHRS and CDR2 YFSETQ. The CDR3 runs to 14 residues. The J segment lost 5 bases and the V segment lost 4 bases, leaving 8 bases of the junction unmatched. CDR3 loop: CASSPAGGRDEQYF. CDR3 sequence (DNA): TGCGCCAGCAGCCCGGCGGGGGGCCGCGACGAGCAGTACTTC.

In nucleotides, the CDR3 is TGTGCCAGTAGTAATACCGGGACAGGGGGCGTCGAGCAGTACTTC. This encodes CASSNTGTGGVEQYF. The rearrangement uses TRBV19 and TRBJ2-7, with TRBD1 matching over 12 bases. The germline V gene has CDR1 LNHDA and CDR2 SQIVND (reference sequence). J lost 6 bases, V lost 4 bases, and 7 bases had no gene match. The CDR3 totals 15 residues.

This sequence joins TRBV4-1 and TRBJ2-7; D is undetermined. The V gene's germline CDR1 is MGHRA and CDR2 YSYEKL. The V end was cut by 0 bases, the J end by 2 bases, with 5 bases between. The CDR3 loop spans 13 amino acids. CDR3 region: CASSQDPTYEQYF. The CDR3 coding sequence is TGCGCCAGCAGCCAAGACCCCACCTACGAGCAGTACTTC.

The chain combines TRBV5-6 with TRBJ1-2; D not certain. The V gene's germline CDR1 is SGHDT and CDR2 YYEEEE. This CDR3 has 14 amino acids. Trimming removed 0 bases from V and 4 bases from J, with 10 bases in between. For the CDR3, the DNA is TGTGCCAGCAGCTTGGGACCACGAACCTATGGCTACACCTTC. Translation gives CASSLGPRTYGYTF.

This chain uses TRBV30 with TRBJ2-1; tentatively, D is TRBD2 (5 bases). The germline CDR1 and CDR2 sequences are GTSNPN and SVGIG (reference sequence). The CDR3 sequence is 12 residues long. V gave up 5 bases and J gave up 5 bases, with 10 bases separating them. The CDR3 loop is CAWGGANNEQFF. CDR3 bases: TGTGCCTGGGGAGGCGCGAACAATGAGCAGTTCTTC. Combining the CDR3 with reference TRBV30 and TRBJ2-1 gives the whole variable domain SQTIHQWPATLVQPVGSPLSLECTVEGTSNPNLYWYRQAAGRGLQLLFYSVGIGQISSEVPQNLSASRPQDRQFILSSKKLLLSDSGFYLCAWGGANNEQFFGPGTRLTVL.

The chain links TRBV5-4 to TRBJ2-7; TRBD2 aligns across 16 bases. V dropped 4 bases and J dropped 4; count of bases not matched to a gene: 5. This CDR3 spans 16 amino acids. Germline V gene data show CDR1 as SGHNT and CDR2 as YYREEE (reference sequence). In DNA, the CDR3 is TGTGCCAGCAGCCGGGGACTAGCGGGAGGGTGGTACGAGCAGTACTTC. Its protein product is CASSRGLAGGWYEQYF.

The V gene is TRBV19, the J gene TRBJ2-1; D ambiguous. There are 12 residues in the CDR3. The germline CDR1 and CDR2 sequences are LNHDA and SQIVND (reference sequence). Trimming left V 3 bases short and J 9 bases short, with 9 bases between. CDR3 sequence reads: CASSIRPGEQFF. DNA of the CDR3: TGTGCCAGTAGTATCCGTCCCGGTGAGCAGTTCTTC.